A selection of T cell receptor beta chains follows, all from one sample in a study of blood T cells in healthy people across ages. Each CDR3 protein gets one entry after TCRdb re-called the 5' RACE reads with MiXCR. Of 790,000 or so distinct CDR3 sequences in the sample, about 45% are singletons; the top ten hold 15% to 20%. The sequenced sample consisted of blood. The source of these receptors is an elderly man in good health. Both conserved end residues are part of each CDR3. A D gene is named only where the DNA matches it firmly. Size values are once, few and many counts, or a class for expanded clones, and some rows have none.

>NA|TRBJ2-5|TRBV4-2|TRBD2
CASSYRGGSGGAQETQYF
TGTGCCAGCAGCTACCGCGGTGGTAGCGGGGGGGCACAAGAGACCCAGTACTTC
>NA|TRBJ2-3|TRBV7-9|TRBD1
CASSLATGSADTQYF
TGTGCCAGCAGCTTAGCGACAGGGTCGGCAGATACGCAGTATTTT
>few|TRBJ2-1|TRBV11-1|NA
CASSPTGEQFF
TGTGCCAGCAGCCCCACCGGTGAGCAGTTCTTC
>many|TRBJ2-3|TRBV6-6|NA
CASRAVADTQYF
TGTGCCAGCAGGGCCGTTGCAGATACGCAGTATTTT
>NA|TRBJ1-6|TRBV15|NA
CATSRPSGPAYYSPLHF
TGTGCCACCAGCAGGCCGTCGGGGCCGGCCTACTATTCACCCCTCCACTTT
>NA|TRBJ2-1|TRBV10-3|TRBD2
CAISEGSGGRGYNGQFF
TGTGCCATCAGTGAGGGATCAGGCGGGAGAGGTTACAATGGGCAGTTCTTC
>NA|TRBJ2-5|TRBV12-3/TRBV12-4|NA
CASSTSDRQETQYF
TGTGCCAGCAGCACCTCCGACAGACAAGAGACCCAGTACTTC
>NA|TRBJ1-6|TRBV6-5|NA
CASSPRGLLSPPHF
TGTGCCAGCAGTCCGAGAGGATTACTGTCACCCCCCCACTTT
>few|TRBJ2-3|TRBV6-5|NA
CASSYSKLRTRDTQYF
TGTGCCAGCAGTTACTCGAAGTTGCGGACCAGGGATACGCAGTATTTT
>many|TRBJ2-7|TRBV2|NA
CASSAGPGSYEQYF
TGTGCCAGCAGTGCCGGCCCAGGCTCCTACGAGCAGTACTTC
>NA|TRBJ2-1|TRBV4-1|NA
CASSQVAGAHYNEQFF
TGCGCCAGCAGCCAAGTTGCGGGGGCCCACTACAATGAGCAGTTCTTC
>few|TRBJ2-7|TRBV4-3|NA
CASSQDRSAYEQYF
TGCGCCAGCAGCCAAGATCGAAGCGCCTACGAGCAGTACTTC
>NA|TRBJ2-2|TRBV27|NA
CASSFRGAGFTGELFF
TGTGCCAGCAGTTTTAGGGGCGCAGGGTTTACCGGGGAGCTGTTTTTT
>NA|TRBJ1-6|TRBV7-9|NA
CASSLVREYNSPPHF
TGTGCCAGCAGCTTGGTTCGGGAATATAATTCACCCCCCCACTTT
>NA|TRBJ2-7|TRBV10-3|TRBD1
CAISDRTGPNEQYF
TGTGCCATCAGTGACCGGACAGGGCCGAACGAGCAGTACTTC
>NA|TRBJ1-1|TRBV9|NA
CASSAGTNTEAFF
TGTGCCAGCAGCGCCGGGACAAACACTGAAGCTTTCTTT
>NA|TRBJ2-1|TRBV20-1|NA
CSASSHYFGETQFF
TGCAGTGCTAGTAGTCATTACTTCGGAGAGACCCAGTTCTTC
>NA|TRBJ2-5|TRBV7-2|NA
CVSSLAVTGWGTQYF
TGTGTCAGCAGCTTAGCGGTGACAGGCTGGGGGACCCAGTACTTC
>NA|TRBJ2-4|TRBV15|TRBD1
CATSTRLQGTAKNIQYF
TGTGCCACCAGCACGAGACTACAGGGGACAGCCAAAAACATTCAGTACTTC
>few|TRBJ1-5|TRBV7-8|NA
CASSPIGGINQPQHF
TGTGCCAGCAGCCCCATAGGGGGTATCAATCAGCCCCAGCATTTT
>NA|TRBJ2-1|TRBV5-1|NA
CASSLYGTQGGNNEQFF
TGCGCCAGCAGCTTGTATGGGACACAGGGTGGTAACAATGAGCAGTTCTTC
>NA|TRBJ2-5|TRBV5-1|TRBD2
CASSLLAGGPVNEQYF
TGCGCCAGCAGCCTCCTAGCGGGAGGGCCTGTCAATGAGCAGTACTTC
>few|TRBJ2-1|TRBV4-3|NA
CASSHGDPANYNEQFF
TGCGCCAGCAGCCACGGGGATCCGGCTAACTACAATGAGCAGTTCTTC
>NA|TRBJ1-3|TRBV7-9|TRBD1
CASSLGGGGGNTIYF
TGTGCCAGCAGCCTCGGTGGAGGGGGCGGAAACACCATATATTTT
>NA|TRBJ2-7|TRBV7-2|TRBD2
CASSLGPSGRITIYEQYF
TGTGCCAGCAGCTTAGGGCCTAGCGGGAGGATTACTATCTACGAGCAGTACTTC
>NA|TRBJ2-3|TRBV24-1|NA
CATSDASGTDTQYF
TGTGCCACCAGTGATGCTAGCGGCACAGATACGCAGTATTTT
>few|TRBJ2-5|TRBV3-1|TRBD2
CASSLWTSGSQETQYF
TGTGCCAGCAGCCTTTGGACTAGCGGGAGCCAAGAGACTCAGTACTTC
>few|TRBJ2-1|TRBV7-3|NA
CASSLLASHNEQFF
TGTGCCAGCAGCTTACTGGCGTCTCACAATGAGCAGTTCTTC
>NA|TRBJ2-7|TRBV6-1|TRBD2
CASSPSGRIFRRYEQYF
TGTGCCAGCAGCCCCAGCGGGAGAATATTTCGACGCTACGAGCAGTACTTC
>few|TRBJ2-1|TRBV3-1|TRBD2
CASSLSTSGRAGEQFF
TGTGCCAGCAGCCTCTCGACTAGCGGGAGGGCCGGAGAGCAGTTCTTC
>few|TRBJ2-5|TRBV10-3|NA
CAISESLDGRETQYF
TGTGCCATCAGTGAGTCCCTAGACGGAAGAGAGACCCAGTACTTC
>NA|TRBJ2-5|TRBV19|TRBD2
CASSIDEAGAIETQYF
TGTGCCAGTAGTATAGATGAAGCGGGAGCGATAGAGACCCAGTACTTC
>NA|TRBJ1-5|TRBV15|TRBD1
CATSRVGTGNQPQHF
TGTGCCACCAGCAGAGTAGGGACAGGCAATCAGCCCCAGCATTTT
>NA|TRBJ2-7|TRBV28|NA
CASGSGSYEQYF
TGTGCCAGTGGTAGTGGTAGCTACGAGCAGTACTTC
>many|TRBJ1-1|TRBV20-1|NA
CSARAGGLWAFF
TGCAGTGCTAGAGCCGGAGGCCTTTGGGCTTTCTTT
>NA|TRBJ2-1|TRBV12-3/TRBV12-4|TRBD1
CASSSGGPAGEQFF
TGTGCCAGCAGTTCAGGGGGTCCCGCCGGTGAGCAGTTCTTC
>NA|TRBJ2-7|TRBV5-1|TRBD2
CASSLTSASYEQYF
TGCGCCAGCAGCCTGACTAGCGCATCCTACGAGCAGTACTTC
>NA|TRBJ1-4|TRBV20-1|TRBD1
CSAKTGFWATNEKLFF
TGCAGTGCTAAGACAGGGTTTTGGGCAACTAATGAAAAACTGTTTTTT
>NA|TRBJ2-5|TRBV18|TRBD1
CAGSLQPGTGLETQYF
TGTGCCGGCTCACTCCAACCCGGGACAGGGTTGGAGACCCAGTACTTC
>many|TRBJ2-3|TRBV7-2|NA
CASSLGAGDTQYF
TGTGCCAGCAGCTTAGGCGCCGGTGATACGCAGTATTTT
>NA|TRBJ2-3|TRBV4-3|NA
CASSQLGSGSTDTQYF
TGCGCCAGCAGCCAACTGGGTAGCGGTAGTACAGATACGCAGTATTTT